The T cell receptor (beta chain) under discussion was sequenced for a study of CD8 T cells in ankylosing spondylitis. Using its own MiXCR run on the 5' RACE reads, TCRdb lists one record per CDR3 protein. This sample has hundreds of thousands of distinct CDR3 sequences, with roughly 32% found just once. Germline assignment: CDR1 DFQATT and CDR2 SNEGSKA (reference sequence). CDR3 length equals 14 residues. Trimming removed 2 bases from V and 4 bases from J, with 14 bases in between. At least ten counts were recorded for this clonotype. The origin of this receptor is a male donor with ankylosing spondylitis or in good health (not recorded which). The chain uses TRBV20-1 and TRBJ1-1; D uncertain. Source material: blood, either unsorted or a sorted T cell fraction (not recorded which). CDR3: CSARWLREGTEAFF. CDR3 bases: TGCAGTGCTAGATGGCTTAGGGAGGGCACTGAAGCTTTCTTT.